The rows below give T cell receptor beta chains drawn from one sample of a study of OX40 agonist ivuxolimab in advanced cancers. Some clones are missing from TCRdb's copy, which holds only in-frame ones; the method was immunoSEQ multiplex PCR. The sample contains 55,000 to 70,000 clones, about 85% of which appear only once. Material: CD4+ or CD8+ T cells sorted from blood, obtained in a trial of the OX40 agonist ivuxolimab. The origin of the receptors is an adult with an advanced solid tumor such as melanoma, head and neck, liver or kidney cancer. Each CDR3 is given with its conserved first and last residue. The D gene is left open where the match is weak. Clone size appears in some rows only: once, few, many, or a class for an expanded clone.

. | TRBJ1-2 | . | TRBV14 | CASSQNFWGNYGYTF | TGTGCCAGCAGCCAAAACTTTTGGGGGAACTATGGCTACACCTTC
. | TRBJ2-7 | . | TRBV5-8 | CASSLGAGYEQYF | TGTGCCAGCAGCTTGGGAGCAGGGTACGAGCAGTACTTC
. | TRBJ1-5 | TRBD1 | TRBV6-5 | CASQGQGDQPQHF | TGTGCAAGCCAGGGACAGGGCGATCAGCCCCAGCATTTT
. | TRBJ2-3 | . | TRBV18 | CASSPRAGYTDTQYF | TGTGCCAGCTCACCACGCGCAGGGTACACAGATACGCAGTATTTT
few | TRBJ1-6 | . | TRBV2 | CASSEVPPTGSPLHF | TGTGCCAGCAGTGAAGTCCCCCCAACTGGTTCACCCCTCCACTTT
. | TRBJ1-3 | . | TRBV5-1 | CASSPQGNSGNTIYF | TGCGCCAGCAGCCCCCAGGGAAACTCTGGAAACACCATATATTTT
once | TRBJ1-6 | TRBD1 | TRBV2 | CAKGGGGDSPLHF | TGTGCCAAAGGGGGCGGGGGGGATTCACCCCTCCACTTT
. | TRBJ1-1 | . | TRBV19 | CASRDPGENTEAFF | TGTGCCAGTAGAGATCCAGGAGAGAACACTGAAGCTTTCTTT
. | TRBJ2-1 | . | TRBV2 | CASRQTPYNEQFF | TGTGCCAGCAGACAGACCCCCTACAATGAGCAGTTCTTC
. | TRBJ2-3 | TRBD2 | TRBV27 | CASSLRAGVQYF | TGTGCCAGCAGTTTAAGAGCGGGGGTTCAGTATTTT
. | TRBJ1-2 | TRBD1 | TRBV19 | CASSPGTGPGYTF | TGTGCCAGTAGCCCCGGGACAGGGCCTGGCTACACCTTC
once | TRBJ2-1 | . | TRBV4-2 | CASRLSGEQFF | TGTGCCAGCCGGCTTTCGGGGGAGCAGTTCTTC
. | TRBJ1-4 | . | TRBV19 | CASSIRGVVYEKLFF | TGTGCCAGTAGTATTCGAGGGGTTGTGTATGAAAAACTGTTTTTT
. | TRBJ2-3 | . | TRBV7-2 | CASSLGTHDTQYF | TGTGCCAGCAGCTTGGGGACCCACGATACGCAGTATTTT
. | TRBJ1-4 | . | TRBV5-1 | CASSLAGRSRLFF | TGCGCCAGCAGCTTGGCCGGGAGGAGTCGACTGTTTTTT
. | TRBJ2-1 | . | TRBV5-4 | CASSQWGDNEQFF | TGTGCCAGCAGCCAGTGGGGGGACAATGAGCAGTTCTTC
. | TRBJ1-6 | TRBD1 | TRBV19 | CASSSGQSYNSPLHF | TGTGCCAGTAGCTCGGGACAGTCCTATAATTCACCCCTCCACTTT
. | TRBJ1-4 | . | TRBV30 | CAWSLKLSATTWEKLFF | TGTGCCTGGAGCCTTAAACTCTCCGCGACTACTTGGGAAAAACTGTTTTTT
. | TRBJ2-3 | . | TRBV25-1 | CASSAGRSTYGTQYF | TGTGCCAGCAGTGCAGGCAGATCTACCTATGGTACGCAGTATTTT
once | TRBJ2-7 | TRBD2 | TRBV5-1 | CASSFSLAGVRAYEQYF | TGCGCCAGCAGCTTCTCTCTAGCGGGGGTCCGAGCCTACGAGCAGTACTTC
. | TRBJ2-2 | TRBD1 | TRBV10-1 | CASSESWGQGKDTGELFF | TGCGCCAGCAGTGAGTCGTGGGGACAGGGGAAGGACACCGGGGAGCTGTTTTTT
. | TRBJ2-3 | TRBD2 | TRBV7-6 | CASSSRLAGGVADTQYF | TGTGCCAGCAGCTCCCGACTAGCGGGGGGTGTCGCAGATACGCAGTATTTT
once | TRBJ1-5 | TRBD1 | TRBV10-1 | CASRGTGPNYSNQPQHF | TGCGCCAGCAGGGGGACAGGACCTAATTATAGCAATCAGCCCCAGCATTTT
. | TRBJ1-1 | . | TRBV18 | CASSSGQNTEAFF | TGTGCCAGCTCAAGTGGCCAGAACACTGAAGCTTTCTTT
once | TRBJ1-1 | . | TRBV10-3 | CAISEFGGVGGTEAFF | TGTGCCATCAGTGAGTTCGGAGGGGTCGGGGGCACTGAAGCTTTCTTT
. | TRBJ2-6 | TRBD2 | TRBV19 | CASNPWRGNSGANVLTF | TGTGCCAGTAACCCCTGGCGGGGGAACTCTGGGGCCAACGTCCTGACTTTC
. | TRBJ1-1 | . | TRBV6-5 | CASSSGVIGTEAFF | TGTGCCAGCAGTTCAGGGGTAATCGGCACTGAAGCTTTCTTT
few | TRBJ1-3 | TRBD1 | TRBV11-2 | CASSPRTGGSGNTIYF | TGTGCCAGCAGCCCTCGGACAGGGGGGTCTGGAAACACCATATATTTT
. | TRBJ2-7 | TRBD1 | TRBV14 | CASSRDRVTYEQYF | TGTGCCAGCAGTCGGGACAGGGTAACCTACGAGCAGTACTTC
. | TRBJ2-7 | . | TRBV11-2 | CASSSPLGAYVFEQYF | TGTGCCAGCAGCTCCCCGCTCGGAGCCTACGTCTTCGAGCAGTACTTC
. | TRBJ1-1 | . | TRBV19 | CASNRKGGGPEAFF | TGTGCCAGTAACCGTAAGGGAGGGGGACCCGAAGCTTTCTTT
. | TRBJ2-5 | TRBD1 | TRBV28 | CASRPDGQGTLQETQYF | TGTGCCAGCAGACCAGACGGACAGGGAACTCTTCAAGAGACCCAGTACTTC
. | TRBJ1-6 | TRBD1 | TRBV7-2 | CASSLEGTGGSPLHF | TGTGCCAGCAGCTTAGAAGGGACAGGGGGTTCACCCCTCCACTTT
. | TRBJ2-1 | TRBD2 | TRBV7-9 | CASSTGLAGGNEQFF | TGTGCCAGCAGCACGGGACTAGCGGGGGGCAATGAGCAGTTCTTC
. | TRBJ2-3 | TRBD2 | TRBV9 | CASSVGLAGGGTDTQYF | TGTGCCAGCAGCGTAGGGCTAGCGGGGGGAGGTACAGATACGCAGTATTTT
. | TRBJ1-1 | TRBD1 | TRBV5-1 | CASSSSGQSYTEAFF | TGCGCCAGCAGCTCCTCGGGACAGAGCTACACTGAAGCTTTCTTT
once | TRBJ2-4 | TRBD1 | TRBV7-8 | CASSPGQGRAKNIQYF | TGTGCCAGCAGCCCAGGACAGGGAAGGGCCAAAAACATTCAGTACTTC
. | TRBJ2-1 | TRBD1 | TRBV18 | CASSPWTGKRGEQFF | TGTGCCAGCTCACCTTGGACAGGGAAGAGGGGTGAGCAGTTCTTC
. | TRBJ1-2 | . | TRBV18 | CASSREGGIYGYTF | TGTGCCAGCTCACGAGAAGGGGGGATCTATGGCTACACCTTC
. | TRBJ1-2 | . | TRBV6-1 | CASSENPWGYTF | TGTGCCAGCAGTGAAAATCCGTGGGGCTACACCTTC
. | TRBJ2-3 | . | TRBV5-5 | CASSPLPSTDTQYF | TGTGCCAGCAGCCCGTTGCCTAGCACAGACACGCAGTATTTT